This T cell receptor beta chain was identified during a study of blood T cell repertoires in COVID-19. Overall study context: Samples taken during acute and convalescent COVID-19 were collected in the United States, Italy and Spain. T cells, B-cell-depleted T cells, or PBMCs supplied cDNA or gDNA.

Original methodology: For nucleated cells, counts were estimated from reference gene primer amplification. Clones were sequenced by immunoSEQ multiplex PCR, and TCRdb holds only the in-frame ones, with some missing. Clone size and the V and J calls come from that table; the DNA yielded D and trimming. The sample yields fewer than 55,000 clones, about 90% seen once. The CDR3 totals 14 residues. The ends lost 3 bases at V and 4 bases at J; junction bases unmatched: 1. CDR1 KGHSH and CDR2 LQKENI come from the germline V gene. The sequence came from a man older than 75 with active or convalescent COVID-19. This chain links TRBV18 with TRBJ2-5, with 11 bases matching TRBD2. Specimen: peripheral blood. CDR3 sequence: CASSPTSGTETQYF. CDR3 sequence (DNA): TGTGCCAGCTCACCGACTAGCGGGACAGAGACCCAGTACTTC.